The TCR beta chain described here comes from a study of response to subunit inactivated influenza vaccine (dated by TCRdb to 2016 to 2018). About the full investigation: The study used deep quantitative T cell receptor repertoire profiling to track responses to a trivalent subunit inactivated influenza vaccine. Paper-wide results and their limitations: According to the authors, only a limited number of new T cells may be recruited by each seasonal influenza vaccination.

Comments on this clonotype: Its antigen remains undetermined. Base qualities are missing; no much larger clone stands one base away.

Receptor amplification or capture employed RT-PCR. Sequencing relied on an Illumina HiSeq 2500. The public reads were quality trimmed at Q25 with fastp and then assembled into clones with MiXCR by TCRdb, keeping productive beta chains. All rows with the same CDR3 protein become a single entry with the most common DNA and genes. Present in this sample are approximately 500,000 distinct CDR3 sequences, roughly a quarter of which were seen just once. About 3% of the sample is taken by the ten largest. Including cysteine and phenylalanine, the CDR3 has 14 amino acids. Only the CDR3 portion is preserved as DNA: 42 bases, with reading frame beginning at the first base. V sheds 7 bases and J sheds 5 bases, leaving 12 bases between their ends. Per the germline V gene, ENHRY is the CDR1 and SYGVKD is the CDR2. This sample was also put to use in a study of T cells expressing NK-cell markers. Drawing on the second study: The TCR beta cDNA libraries were made using 5'RACE template switching, a step that added both a universal primer site and unique molecular identifiers. TCR beta-chain repertoires were profiled in sorted CD3+CD56+NKG2C+, CD3+CD56+NKG2C- and CD3+CD56-NKG2C+ T-cell subsets from several donors. Seven of the eight sequenced donors were HCMV-seropositive and one was HCMV-seronegative. In several experiments an anti-gammadeltaTCR antibody was added to restrict sorting to alphabetaTCR-expressing T cells. In six donors, the dominant CD3+CD56+NKG2C+ clonotypes ranked among the top 10 CD8+ clonotypes, making up roughly 1.0-7.0% of CD8+ T cells. Those dominant clonotypes were again the most abundant among CD3+CD56-NKG2C+ cells in four donors, at roughly 28.3-65%. It remained unclear whether the expanded NKG2C-expressing T cell clones were specific for HCMV antigens. The eight sequenced donors were randomly selected healthy volunteers, three men and five women. HCMV serostatus was determined by detecting HCMV-specific IgG in serum with a commercial ELISA kit. Peripheral blood mononuclear cells were isolated from blood by Ficoll density gradient centrifugation. Using Miltenyi isolation kits, CD4+ and CD8+ T cells were isolated from PBMC through magnetic immunoseparation. Synthesis of cDNA was primed from the TCR beta constant segment and was followed by two consecutive PCR amplification steps. Illumina HiSeq 2000/2500, MiSeq or NextSeq was used to sequence libraries as 2 x 150 bp reads. MIGEC handled demultiplexing of the reads and grouping by UMI, while MiTCR was used to assemble and quantify clonotypes. To remove erroneous sequences, TCR cDNA sequences were retained only when supported by two or more reads. The tcR package was used for downstream repertoire analysis, and clonotypes were matched between fractions using CDR3 nucleotide sequence together with V segment. VDJmatch was used to annotate antigen specificity against VDJdb, with one amino acid substitution allowed in CDR3.

Specimen: CD4+ T cells sorted from PBMCs, collected less than 13 days after vaccination. The chain was built from TRBV10-3 and TRBJ1-6, and perhaps TRBD1 as D gene, on 5 matching bases. This TCR was sampled from a man between 50 and 59 years old who received an inactivated influenza vaccine. Donor details come from another sample of the same person, matched by shared clones. The CDR3 in this case is CAIKRGADNSPLHF. The base sequence is TGTGCCATCAAGAGGGGCGCCGATAATTCACCCCTCCACTTT.